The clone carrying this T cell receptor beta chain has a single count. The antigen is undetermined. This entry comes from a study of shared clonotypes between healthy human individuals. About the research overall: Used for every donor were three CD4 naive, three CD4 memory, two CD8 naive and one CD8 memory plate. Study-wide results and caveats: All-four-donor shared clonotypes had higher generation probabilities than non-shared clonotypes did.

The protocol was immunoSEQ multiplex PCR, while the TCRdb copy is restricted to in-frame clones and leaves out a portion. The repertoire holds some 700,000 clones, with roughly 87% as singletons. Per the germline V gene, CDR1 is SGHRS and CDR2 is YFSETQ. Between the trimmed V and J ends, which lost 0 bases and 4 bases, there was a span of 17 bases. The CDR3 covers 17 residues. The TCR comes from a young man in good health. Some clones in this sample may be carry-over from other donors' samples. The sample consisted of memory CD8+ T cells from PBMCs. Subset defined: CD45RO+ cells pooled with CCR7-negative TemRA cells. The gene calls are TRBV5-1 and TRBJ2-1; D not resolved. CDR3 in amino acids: CASSLGLTQRRYNEQFF. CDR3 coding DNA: TGCGCCAGCAGCTTGGGCCTGACACAAAGGAGATACAATGAGCAGTTCTTC.